Presented here are 32 T cell receptor beta chains from one specimen sequenced in a study of Graves' ophthalmopathy and Graves' hyperthyroidism. Using RNA transcripts, the TCR beta CDR3 regions were amplified. Amplification began with first-round RT-PCR using HTBI primers, then second-round multiplex PCR was performed. TCRdb re-called the multiplex PCR reads with MiXCR, one entry per CDR3 protein. The sample has a few hundred thousand distinct CDR3 sequences; about a sixth are singletons. Specimen: peripheral blood. The receptors derive from an adult woman with stable Graves' hyperthyroidism.

This clonotype was picked up many times. The chain couples TRBV5-1 to TRBJ2-6; 9 bases map to TRBD1. The CDR3 extends over 17 amino acids. Germline V lookup: CDR1 SGHRS, CDR2 YFSETQ. The V gene end was trimmed by 0 bases and the J gene end by 2 bases; junction bases not matched to a gene: 3. CDR3 in amino acids: CASSLAGTGPGANVLTF. In nucleotides, the CDR3 is TGCGCCAGCAGCTTGGCCGGGACAGGGCCTGGGGCCAACGTCCTGACTTTC.

This clonotype was seen at least ten times. This chain connects TRBV7-2 to TRBJ2-7; a possible D gene is TRBD1 (6 bases). Germline CDR1 SGHTA, CDR2 FQGNSA. The CDR3 runs 15 residues. V dropped 5 bases and J dropped 4 bases, with 18 bases sitting between them. The CDR3 DNA reads as TGTGCCAGCAGCACACCGACAGGAACCCTATACGAGCAGTACTTC. It codes for CASSTPTGTLYEQYF.

The rearrangement links TRBV3-1 to TRBJ1-2; 8 nucleotides line up with TRBD1. Trimming removed 0 bases from V and 8 bases from J; junction bases left unmatched: 5. The CDR3 runs to 14 residues. Germline CDR1 LGHDT, CDR2 YNNKEL (reference sequence). CDR3 region: CASSQETGVGGYTF. DNA for the CDR3: TGTGCCAGCAGCCAAGAGACAGGGGTAGGAGGCTACACCTTC. Drawing the rest from reference TRBV3-1 and TRBJ1-2, the complete variable domain is DTAVSQTPKYLVTQMGNDKSIKCEQNLGHDTMYWYKQDSKKFLKIMFSYNNKELIINETVPNRFSPKSPDKAHLNLHINSLELGDSAVYFCASSQETGVGGYTFGSGTRLTVV.

This clonotype appeared many times. J is TRBJ1-1 and V is TRBV6-1, with D perhaps TRBD1 (5 bases). The V gene's germline CDR1 is MNHNS and CDR2 SASEGT. V lost 7 bases to trimming and J lost 4 bases, with 19 bases between them. This CDR3 spans 15 amino acids. The DNA for the CDR3 is TGTGCCAGCATGACCGGGACCCGAGGGAGCACTGAAGCTTTCTTT. Residues: CASMTGTRGSTEAFF.

This clonotype was counted ten times or more. This sequence joins TRBV6-1 and TRBJ2-6; no clear D gene. The length of the CDR3 is 15 residues. The germline V gene has CDR1 MNHNS and CDR2 SASEGT. The V gene lost 1 base and the J gene lost 0 bases, with 4 bases spanning the gap. CDR3 loop: CASSEGVSGANVLTF. CDR3 nucleotide sequence: TGTGCCAGCAGTGAAGGCGTCTCTGGGGCCAACGTCCTGACTTTC.

This clonotype was seen repeatedly, ten times or more. V gene TRBV10-3 combines with J gene TRBJ2-4; 10 bases fit TRBD1. Trimming removed 4 bases from V and 7 bases from J; junction bases left unmatched: 7. The length of the CDR3 is 15 residues. Per germline, CDR1 ENHRY and CDR2 SYGVKD. The CDR3 DNA reads as TGTGCCATCAGTGTGACAGGGGGCGGAGGGAACATTCAGTACTTC. It yields the protein CAISVTGGGGNIQYF.

The V call is TRBV6-5, the J call TRBJ1-2; no clear D. Trimming stripped 4 bases from V and 7 bases from J, with 13 bases between. The germline gives CDR1 MNHEY, CDR2 SVGAGI. CDR3 size: 13 residues. CDR3 coding DNA: TGTGCCAGCAGTTCGGTGGGGAAGGGTGGCTACACCTTC. Its translation: CASSSVGKGGYTF.

This clonotype came up a few times. The CDR3 DNA sequence: TGTGCCAGCAGTTACTCGCCGGCAGGCGACGGCTACGAGCAGTACTTC. This translates into CASSYSPAGDGYEQYF. This chain joins TRBV6-5 and TRBJ2-7; D remains ambiguous. CDR1 is MNHEY and CDR2 is SVGAGI in the germline V gene. The V gene lost 0 bases and the J gene lost 3 bases, with 15 bases spanning the gap. This CDR3 has 16 residues.

There are many counts of this clonotype. V is TRBV9 and J is TRBJ1-6, with 7 bases aligning to TRBD1. CDR1 and CDR2 (germline): SGDLS, YYNGEE. Unmatched junction bases numbered 4, after V lost 2 bases and J lost 5 bases. The CDR3 extends over 15 amino acids. The CDR3 nucleotides read TGTGCCAGCAGCGTCGAGGGGGCCCATAATTCACCCCTCCACTTT. Encoded protein: CASSVEGAHNSPLHF.

In this sample, this clonotype turned up many times. The rearrangement joins TRBV7-2 to TRBJ2-5; TRBD2 aligns across 8 bases. Germline V gene sequence: CDR1 SGHTA, CDR2 FQGNSA. The junction had 11 bases not matched to a gene; V was cut back by 4 bases and J by 4 bases. The CDR3 spans 16 residues. The CDR3 sequence: CASSSGGGLWRETQYF. CDR3 DNA: TGTGCCAGCAGCTCCGGGGGGGGTTTGTGGCGAGAGACCCAGTACTTC.

The chain carries TRBV12-3 or TRBV12-4 and TRBJ2-7; TRBD1 matches at 7 bases. V shed 1 base and J 1 base; nucleotides not matched to a gene: 7. The CDR3 loop spans 16 amino acids. Written as DNA, the CDR3 is TGTGCCAGCAGTTTAGGATTGGGACAGTCATCCTACGAGCAGTACTTC. Amino acid sequence: CASSLGLGQSSYEQYF.

This clonotype was detected ten times or more. The rearrangement uses TRBV4-1 and TRBJ2-2, with 12 positions matching TRBD2. V shed 1 base, J shed 5 bases, and the junction held 2 bases outside the gene matches. Germline CDR1 reads MGHRA; CDR2 reads YSYEKL. The CDR3 is 16 residues long. The CDR3, as DNA: TGCGCCAGCAGCCAAGGGGGGACTAGCGGGACCGGGGAGCTGTTTTTT. This gives the protein CASSQGGTSGTGELFF.

This clonotype was detected many times. The CDR3 here is CASSFTLSRGSNYGYTF. The CDR3 DNA follows: TGTGCCAGCAGTTTCACCTTATCCAGGGGGAGCAACTATGGCTACACCTTC. The chain links TRBV27 to TRBJ1-2; TRBD1 matches 7 bases. The V gene end was trimmed by 3 bases and the J gene end by 2 bases; junction bases not matched to a gene: 12. Germline CDR1 reads MNHEY; CDR2 reads SMNVEV (reference sequence). This CDR3 spans 17 amino acids.

This clonotype was counted at least ten times. This chain joins TRBV12-3 or TRBV12-4 and TRBJ2-7; D is possibly TRBD2 (6 bases). The CDR3 extends over 17 amino acids. Trimming removed 0 bases from V and 2 bases from J, with 17 bases in between. CDR3 in DNA: TGTGCCAGCAGTTTAGCGCTTATCAGGGCGGGACCCTACGAGCAGTACTTC. Its protein is CASSLALIRAGPYEQYF.

This clonotype showed up many times. With a much larger clone just one base away, this may be a read error. This chain joins TRBV6-2 or TRBV6-3 and TRBJ2-7; the match to TRBD2 covers 12 bases. V shed 0 bases, J shed 6 bases, and the junction held 6 bases outside the gene matches. The germline V gene encodes CDR1 MNHEY and CDR2 SVGEGT. CDR3 length equals 16 residues. The CDR3, as DNA: TGTGCCAGCAGTTACTCGAAGACTAGCGGGAGCCGCGAGCAGTACTTC. It specifies CASSYSKTSGSREQYF.

There are a few counts of this clonotype. The CDR3 bases are TGTGCCAGCAGCCCAGGGACAGGGGCGTTGAGGGAGCAGTACTTC. Translated, it gives CASSPGTGALREQYF. This chain connects TRBV4-2 to TRBJ2-7; 10 positions match TRBD1. This CDR3 has 15 amino acids. Per the germline V gene, CDR1 is LGHNA and CDR2 is YNFKEQ. J lost 7 bases, V lost 4 bases, and 10 bases had no gene match.

This clonotype was observed once. The rearrangement links TRBV5-1 to TRBJ1-1; no firm D call. Trimming cost V 0 bases and J 1 base, with 10 bases left between them. The length of the CDR3 is 15 residues. CDR1 SGHRS and CDR2 YFSETQ come from the germline V gene. As DNA, the CDR3 is TGCGCCAGCAGCTTGGACTTTTCCCGGAACACTGAAGCTTTCTTT. It translates to CASSLDFSRNTEAFF.

In this sample, this clonotype turned up a few times. This chain connects TRBV5-1 to TRBJ2-5; D gene ambiguous. Germline CDR1 is SGHRS and CDR2 is YFSETQ. This CDR3 region has 15 residues. Trimming cost V 4 bases and J 1 base, with 14 bases left between them. The CDR3: CASSVPVRSQETQYF. The DNA for the CDR3 is TGCGCCAGCAGCGTCCCCGTAAGGAGCCAAGAGACCCAGTACTTC.

On this clonotype: Sequence at one end of the junction differs from germline and may be a read error. The chain links TRBV7-8 to TRBJ2-4; 8 nucleotides align to TRBD2. The CDR3 contains 17 residues. Germline assignment: CDR1 SGHVS and CDR2 FQNEAQ. CDR3 amino acids: CASSLRREGPIKNIKYF. The CDR3 nucleotides are TGTGCCAGCAGCTTACGTCGGGAGGGCCCCATAAAAAACATTAAGTACTTC.

This clonotype was counted a few times. The CDR3 ends on some other residue instead of the conserved phenylalanine or tryptophan, so this is likely a read error. The genes are TRBV10-3 and TRBJ1-1; D gene uncertain. CDR1 and CDR2 from the germline V gene are ENHRY and SYGVKD. CDR3 size: 14 residues. The V gene lost 6 bases and the J gene lost 1 base, with 12 bases spanning the gap. The chain's CDR3 is CAISDYTENTEAFL. CDR3 DNA sequence: TGTGCCATCAGCGACTACACAGAGAACACTGAAGCTTTCTTA.

This clonotype was counted ten times or more. V gene TRBV29-1 combines with J gene TRBJ2-2; D is uncertain. The CDR3 contains 12 residues. V was shortened by 4 bases and J by 7 bases, with 10 bases between the two germline ends. CDR1 is SQVTM and CDR2 is ANQGSEA in the germline V gene. CDR3 amino acids: CSVVLKNGELFF. DNA of the CDR3: TGCAGCGTTGTGTTGAAGAACGGGGAGCTGTTTTTT.

This clonotype was found once. This chain links TRBV6-1 with TRBJ1-1, with 8 bases lining up with TRBD1. The CDR3 spans 17 residues. With V trimmed by 2 bases and J by 2 bases, 10 bases remained unmatched. Germline V gives CDR1 MNHNS, CDR2 SASEGT. The CDR3 reads CASSEFNTGGANTEAFF. As DNA, the CDR3 is TGTGCCAGCAGTGAATTCAATACAGGGGGAGCAAACACTGAAGCTTTCTTT.

This clonotype was counted at least ten times. The rearrangement joins TRBV4-3 to TRBJ1-2, with a weak D call TRBD1 (6 bases). V dropped 0 bases and J dropped 6 bases, with 17 bases sitting between them. Per the germline V gene, CDR1 is LGHNA and CDR2 is YSLEER. There are 16 residues in the CDR3. The CDR3 loop reads CASSQDRGGAYNGYTF. Written as DNA, the CDR3 is TGCGCCAGCAGCCAAGATCGCGGGGGCGCTTATAATGGCTACACCTTC.

In its sample, this clonotype was seen many times. The chain uses TRBV4-1 and TRBJ2-5; D is unclear. Germline assignment: CDR1 MGHRA and CDR2 YSYEKL. The CDR3 sequence is 14 residues long. V shed 0 bases and J shed 2 bases, with 7 bases lying between them. CDR3 nucleotide sequence: TGCGCCAGCAGCCAAGATCACAGTCAAGAGACCCAGTACTTC. This sequence encodes CASSQDHSQETQYF.

Note on this clonotype: A read error may explain this, as a much larger clone is one base away. This chain connects TRBV7-2 to TRBJ2-7; possible D gene TRBD1, 5 bases. The CDR3 is made up of 13 amino acids. The germline CDR1 and CDR2 sequences are SGHTA and FQGNSA. Trimming took 3 bases from V and 2 from J, leaving 8 bases between them. CDR3 protein: CASSFPGPYEQYF. Here the CDR3 DNA reads TGTGCCAGCAGCTTTCCAGGGCCCTACGAGCAGTACTTC. Full variable domain (rest looked up from reference TRBV7-2 and TRBJ2-7): GAGVSQSPSNKVTEKGKDVELRCDPISGHTALYWYRQSLGQGLEFLIYFQGNSAPDKSGLPSDRFSAERTGGSVSTLTIQRTQQEDSAVYLCASSFPGPYEQYFGPGTRLTVT.

This clonotype occurred many times. The chain is built from TRBV4-3 and TRBJ1-6; D might be TRBD1 (5 bases). Trimming took 5 bases from V and 8 from J, leaving 16 bases between them. The CDR3 extends over 15 amino acids. Germline V gene lookup returns CDR1 LGHNA and CDR2 YSLEER. CDR3 sequence reads: CASSELRGVDSPLHF. DNA of the CDR3: TGCGCCAGCAGCGAACTGAGAGGGGTTGATTCACCCCTCCACTTT.

This clonotype has a count of ten or more. The chain couples TRBV29-1 to TRBJ1-2; 7 positions match TRBD1. The CDR3 length is 17 residues. With 1 base clipped from V and 4 bases from J, the junction kept 15 bases outside the gene matches. In germline, CDR1 is SQVTM, CDR2 ANQGSEA. CDR3 coding DNA: TGCAGCGTTGAAGGACGACCTAGGACAGGAGCTCCCTATGGCTACACCTTC. It encodes CSVEGRPRTGAPYGYTF.

This clonotype has at least ten counts. The chain recombines TRBV12-3 or TRBV12-4 with TRBJ1-3; D is perhaps TRBD1 (5 bases). Trimming cost V 4 bases and J 0 bases, with 10 bases left between them. This CDR3 has 15 amino acids. As DNA, the CDR3 is TGTGCCAGCAGTTCGCGGACATTCTCTGGAAACACCATATATTTT. Translation gives CASSSRTFSGNTIYF.

This clonotype occurred a few times. The chain has TRBV28 and TRBJ2-5; 10 nucleotides line up with TRBD1. Germline V CDR1 and CDR2: MDHEN, SYDVKM. V trimming: 5 bases; J trimming: 5 bases; junction bases outside the gene matches: 8. The CDR3 covers 15 residues. CDR3 loop: CASSETGGGRETQYF. The CDR3 nucleotides read TGTGCCAGCAGTGAGACAGGGGGCGGGCGGGAGACCCAGTACTTC.

This chain connects TRBV24-1 to TRBJ2-7; D tentatively reads TRBD1 or TRBD2 (5 bases each). The CDR3 contains 13 residues. Germline CDR1 and CDR2: KGHDR and SFDVKD. Trimming took off 3 bases at V and 3 bases at J, with 8 bases between the two ends. The CDR3 DNA reads TGTGCCACCAGTGATGGGGACCTCTACGAGCAGTACTTC. This sequence encodes CATSDGDLYEQYF.

This clonotype has a count of ten or more. The chain combines TRBV28 with TRBJ1-1; D is possibly TRBD1 (5 bases). Germline lookup yields CDR1 MDHEN and CDR2 SYDVKM. The CDR3 contains 15 residues. Trimming took 10 bases from V and 1 from J, leaving 19 bases between them. CDR3 region: CATQRTTAWNTEAFF. As DNA, the CDR3 is TGTGCCACCCAACGAACGACAGCATGGAACACTGAAGCTTTCTTT. Combining the CDR3 with reference TRBV28 and TRBJ1-1 gives the whole variable domain DVKVTQSSRYLVKRTGEKVFLECVQDMDHENMFWYRQDPGLGLRLIYFSYDVKMKEKGDIPEGYSVSREKKERFSLILESASTNQTSMYLCATQRTTAWNTEAFFGQGTRLTVV.

This clonotype was seen ten or more times. The rearrangement links TRBV12-3 or TRBV12-4 to TRBJ1-5; D is ambiguous. The CDR3 extends over 15 amino acids. Trimming left V 5 bases short and J 0 bases short, with 11 bases between. This chain's CDR3 is CASSPRGNSNQPQHF. In DNA, the CDR3 is TGTGCCAGCAGTCCTCGGGGAAATAGCAATCAGCCCCAGCATTTT.